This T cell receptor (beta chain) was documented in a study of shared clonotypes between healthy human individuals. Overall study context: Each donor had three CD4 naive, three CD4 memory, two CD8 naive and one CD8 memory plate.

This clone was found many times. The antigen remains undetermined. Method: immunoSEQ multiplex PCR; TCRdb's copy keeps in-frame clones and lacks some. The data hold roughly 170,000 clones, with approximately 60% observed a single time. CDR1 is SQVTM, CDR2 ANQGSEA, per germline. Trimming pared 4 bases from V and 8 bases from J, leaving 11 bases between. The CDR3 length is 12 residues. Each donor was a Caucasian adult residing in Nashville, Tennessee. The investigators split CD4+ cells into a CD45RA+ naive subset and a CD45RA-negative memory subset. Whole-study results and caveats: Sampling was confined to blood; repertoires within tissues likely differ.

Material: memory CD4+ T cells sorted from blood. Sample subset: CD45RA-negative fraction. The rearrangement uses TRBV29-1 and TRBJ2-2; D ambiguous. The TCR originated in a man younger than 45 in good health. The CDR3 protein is CSVGGSGGELFF. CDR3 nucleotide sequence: TGCAGCGTTGGTGGGTCGGGTGGGGAGCTGTTTTTT.